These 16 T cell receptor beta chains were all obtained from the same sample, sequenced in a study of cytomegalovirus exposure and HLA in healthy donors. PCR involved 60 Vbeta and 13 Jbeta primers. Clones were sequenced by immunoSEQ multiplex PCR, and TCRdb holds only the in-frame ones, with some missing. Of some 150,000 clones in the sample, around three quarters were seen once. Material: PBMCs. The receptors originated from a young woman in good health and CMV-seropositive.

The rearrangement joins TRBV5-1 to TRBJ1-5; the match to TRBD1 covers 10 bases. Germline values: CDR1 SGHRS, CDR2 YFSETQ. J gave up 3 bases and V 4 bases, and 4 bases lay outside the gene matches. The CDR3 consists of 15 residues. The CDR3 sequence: CASSPGTGDNQPQHF. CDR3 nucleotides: TGCGCCAGCAGCCCCGGGACAGGGGACAATCAGCCCCAGCATTTT. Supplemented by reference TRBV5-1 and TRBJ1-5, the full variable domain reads KAGVTQTPRYLIKTRGQQVTLSCSPISGHRSVSWYQQTPGQGLQFLFEYFSETQRNKGNFPGRFSGRQFSNSRSEMNVSTLELGDSALYLCASSPGTGDNQPQHFGDGTRLSIL.

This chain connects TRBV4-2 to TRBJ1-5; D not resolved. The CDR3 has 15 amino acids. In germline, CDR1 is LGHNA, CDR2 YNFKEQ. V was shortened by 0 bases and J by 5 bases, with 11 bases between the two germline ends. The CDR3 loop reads CASSQEDQEDQPQHF. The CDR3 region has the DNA TGTGCCAGCAGCCAAGAGGATCAGGAGGATCAGCCCCAGCATTTT.

The CDR3: CAWSGGGQGLREQYF. CDR3 sequence (DNA): TGTGCCTGGTCCGGAGGGGGACAGGGCTTACGGGAGCAGTACTTC. This sequence joins TRBV30 and TRBJ2-7; the match to TRBD1 covers 9 bases. The CDR3 length is 15 residues. Trimming at V came to 5 bases and at J to 7 bases, leaving 15 bases not matched to a gene. Germline CDR1 is GTSNPN and CDR2 is SVGIG (reference sequence).

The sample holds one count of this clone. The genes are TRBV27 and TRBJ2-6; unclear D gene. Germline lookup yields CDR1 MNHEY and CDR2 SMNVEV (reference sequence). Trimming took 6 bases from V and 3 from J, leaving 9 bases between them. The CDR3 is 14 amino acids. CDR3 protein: CASSMYGGANVLTF. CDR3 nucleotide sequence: TGTGCCAGCAGCATGTACGGTGGGGCCAACGTCCTGACTTTC.

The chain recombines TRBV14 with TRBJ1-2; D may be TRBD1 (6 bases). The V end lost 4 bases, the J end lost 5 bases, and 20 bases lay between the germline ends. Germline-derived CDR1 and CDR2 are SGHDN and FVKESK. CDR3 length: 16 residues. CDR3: CASSRIRDTEAYGYTF. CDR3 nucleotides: TGTGCCAGCAGCCGGATCCGGGACACCGAAGCGTATGGCTACACCTTC.

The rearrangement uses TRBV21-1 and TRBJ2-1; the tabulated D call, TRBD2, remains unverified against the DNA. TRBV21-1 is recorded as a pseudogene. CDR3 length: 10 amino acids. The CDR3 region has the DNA TGTGCCAGCTTCGACTATGAGCAGTTCTTC. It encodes CASFDYEQFF.

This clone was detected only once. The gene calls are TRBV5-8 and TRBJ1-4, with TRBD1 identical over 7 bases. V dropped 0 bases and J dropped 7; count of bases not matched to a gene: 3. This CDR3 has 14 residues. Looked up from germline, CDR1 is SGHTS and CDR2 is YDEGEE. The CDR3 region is CASSLDRGFEKLFF. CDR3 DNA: TGTGCCAGCAGCTTGGACAGGGGCTTTGAAAAACTGTTTTTT. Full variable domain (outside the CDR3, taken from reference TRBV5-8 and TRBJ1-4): EAGVTQSPTHLIKTRGQQATLRCSPISGHTSVYWYQQALGLGLQFLLWYDEGEERNRGNFPPRFSGRQFPNYSSELNVNALELEDSALYLCASSLDRGFEKLFFGSGTQLSVL.

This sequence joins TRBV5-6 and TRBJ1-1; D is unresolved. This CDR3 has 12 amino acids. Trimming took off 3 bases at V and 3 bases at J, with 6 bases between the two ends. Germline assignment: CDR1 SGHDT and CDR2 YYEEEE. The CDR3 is CASSSGYTEAFF. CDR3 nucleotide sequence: TGTGCCAGCAGCTCCGGGTACACTGAAGCTTTCTTT.

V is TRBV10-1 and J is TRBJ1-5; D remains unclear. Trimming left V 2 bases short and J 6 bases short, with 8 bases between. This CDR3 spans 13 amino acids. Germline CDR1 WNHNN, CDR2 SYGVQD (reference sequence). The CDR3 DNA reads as TGCGCCAGCAGTGAGACAGAGGGTCAGCCCCAGCATTTT. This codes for CASSETEGQPQHF.

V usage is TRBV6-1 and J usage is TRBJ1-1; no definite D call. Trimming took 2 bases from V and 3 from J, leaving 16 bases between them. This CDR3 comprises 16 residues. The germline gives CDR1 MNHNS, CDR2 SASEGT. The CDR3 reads CASSEIPLGGYTEAFF. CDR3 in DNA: TGTGCCAGCAGTGAAATCCCTCTGGGAGGTTACACTGAAGCTTTCTTT.

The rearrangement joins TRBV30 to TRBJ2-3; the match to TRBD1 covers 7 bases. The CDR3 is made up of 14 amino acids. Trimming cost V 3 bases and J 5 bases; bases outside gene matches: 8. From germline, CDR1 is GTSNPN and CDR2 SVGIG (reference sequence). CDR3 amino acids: CAWSMTGIRDTQYF. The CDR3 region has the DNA TGTGCCTGGAGCATGACAGGGATTAGAGATACGCAGTATTTT.

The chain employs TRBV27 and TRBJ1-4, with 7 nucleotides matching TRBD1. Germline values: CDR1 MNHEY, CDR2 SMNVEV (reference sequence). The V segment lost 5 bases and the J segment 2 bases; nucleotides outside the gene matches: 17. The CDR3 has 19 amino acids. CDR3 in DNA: TGTGCCAGCAGTCACCAGACAGGGAGTTTGGGTGCCACTAATGAAAAACTGTTTTTT. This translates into CASSHQTGSLGATNEKLFF.

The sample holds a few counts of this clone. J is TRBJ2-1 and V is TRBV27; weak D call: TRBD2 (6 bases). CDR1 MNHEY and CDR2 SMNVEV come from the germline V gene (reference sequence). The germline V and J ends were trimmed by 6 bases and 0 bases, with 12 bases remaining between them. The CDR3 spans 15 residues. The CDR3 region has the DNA TGTGCCAGCAGCCCCCGGGGGAGCTCCTACAATGAGCAGTTCTTC. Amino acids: CASSPRGSSYNEQFF.

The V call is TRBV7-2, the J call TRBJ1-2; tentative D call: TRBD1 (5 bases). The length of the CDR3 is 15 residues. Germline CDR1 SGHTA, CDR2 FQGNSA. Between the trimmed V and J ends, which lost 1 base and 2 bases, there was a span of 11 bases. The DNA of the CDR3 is TGTGCCAGCAGCTTAGACGGGGGTTTAAACTATGGCTACACCTTC. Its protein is CASSLDGGLNYGYTF.

As DNA, the CDR3 is TGTGCCAGCAGCGCTGACAGGGCGGGCTACAATGAGCAGTTCTTC. It translates to CASSADRAGYNEQFF. The V call is TRBV7-7, the J call TRBJ2-1, with 7 positions matching TRBD1. This CDR3 comprises 15 residues. Looked up from germline, CDR1 is SSHAT and CDR2 is FNYEAQ (reference sequence). With 5 bases clipped from V and 3 bases from J, the junction kept 7 bases outside the gene matches.

CDR3 DNA: TGTGCCAGCAAAGACCAAGGGGCTAATGAAAAACTGTTTTTT. Residues: CASKDQGANEKLFF. The J gene is TRBJ1-4, the V gene TRBV6-1; a possible D gene is TRBD1 (5 bases). CDR3 length: 14 residues. V was clipped by 7 bases and J by 3 bases, with 12 bases between them. CDR1 is MNHNS, CDR2 SASEGT, per germline.